The entry below describes one T cell receptor beta chain. No antigen is known for it. One end of the junction varies from germline; a read error may be responsible. The source of the sample is a study of T cells in localized non-small cell lung cancer. Study-level results: The study sequenced only one region of the tumor. As a result, intratumor heterogeneity could not be excluded and remains possible. Detection in adjacent lung was observed for a median around 55 of the top 100 tumor clones. Longer overall survival was associated with a higher density of T cells in the blood. The greatest T cell clonality was found in uninvolved adjacent lung (higher than in tumor).

CDR1 is MNHNS, CDR2 SASEGT, per germline. CDR3 length equals 14 residues. Assay: immunoSEQ multiplex PCR; the TCRdb copy retains only in-frame clones and omits some. The sample consists of 20,000 to 25,000 clones, about 89% of them appearing once. The source of this sequence is a male donor older than 55 with stage I lung adenocarcinoma. This sample comprised peripheral blood, obtained before any cancer treatment. The V and J genes are TRBV6-1 and TRBJ1-4; TRBD1 matches at 7 bases. Here the CDR3 reads CASSAWTGPSNTVF. The CDR3 nucleotides read TGTGCCAGCAGTGCGTGGACAGGCCCTTCTAATACTGTTTTT.